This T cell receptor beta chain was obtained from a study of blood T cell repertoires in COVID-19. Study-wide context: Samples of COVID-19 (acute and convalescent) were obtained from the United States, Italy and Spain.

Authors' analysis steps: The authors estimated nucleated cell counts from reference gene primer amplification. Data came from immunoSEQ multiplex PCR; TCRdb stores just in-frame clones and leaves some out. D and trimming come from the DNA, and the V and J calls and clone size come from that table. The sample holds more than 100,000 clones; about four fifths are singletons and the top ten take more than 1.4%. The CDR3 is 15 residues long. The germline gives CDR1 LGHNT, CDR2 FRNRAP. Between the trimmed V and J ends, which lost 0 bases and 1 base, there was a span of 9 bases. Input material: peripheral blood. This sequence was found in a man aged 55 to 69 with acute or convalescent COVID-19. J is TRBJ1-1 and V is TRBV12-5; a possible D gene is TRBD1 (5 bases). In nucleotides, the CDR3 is TGTGCTAGTGGTTTGGTAGGGGTAACGAACACTGAAGCTTTCTTT. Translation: CASGLVGVTNTEAFF.